This T cell receptor beta chain was found in a study of T cell responses to AZD1222 COVID-19 vaccine. Study-wide results and caveats: The span of vaccine-associated CD4 TCRs extended across spike, with dominance at 160-218 and 743-854. Unmutated variant regions are reportedly the target of nearly half of TCRs that are spike-specific.

On this clone itself: Its antigen is currently unknown.

Generated by immunoSEQ multiplex PCR, the TCRdb table keeps only in-frame clones and is missing some. The sample holds approximately 120,000 clones, 70% to 90% seen once. V was clipped by 7 bases and J by 5 bases, with 14 bases between them. Germline CDR1 is MNHEY and CDR2 is SVGEGT. The CDR3 is 13 amino acids. The V and J genes are TRBV6-2 or TRBV6-3 and TRBJ1-1; D is unresolved. This TCR was sampled from an adult in good health. Sequenced here: peripheral blood, sampled on day 0 of AZD1222 vaccination. CDR3 in amino acids: CASNPSFGTEAFF. The CDR3 DNA reads as TGTGCCAGCAACCCCAGCTTTGGAACTGAAGCTTTCTTT.